Following are 7 T cell receptor beta chains from one sample sequenced in a study of control samples from healthy donors and cancer patients. Sequencing was performed with immunoSEQ multiplex PCR; in TCRdb, only in-frame clones are kept and a portion is missing. This sample has over 75,000 clones, with 91% found just once. Material: blood. The source of these receptors is a man younger than 45 in good health.

V is TRBV6-6 and J is TRBJ2-1; 8 bases fit TRBD1. The CDR3 is made up of 14 amino acids. V lost 4 bases, J lost 7 bases, and 6 bases stayed unmatched. The germline V gene encodes CDR1 MNHNY and CDR2 SVGAGI (reference sequence). CDR3 sequence: CASSSNRGRNEQFF. In nucleotides, the CDR3 is TGTGCCAGCAGTTCCAACAGGGGGAGGAATGAGCAGTTCTTC.

V is TRBV15 and J is TRBJ2-1; D perhaps matches TRBD2 (5 bases). Germline assignment: CDR1 LNHNV and CDR2 YYDKDF (reference sequence). Trimming stripped 5 bases from V and 8 bases from J, with 13 bases between. The CDR3 covers 13 residues. CDR3 DNA sequence: TGTGCCACCAGCGAGCTCACCGGGGATGAGCAGTTCTTC. This sequence encodes CATSELTGDEQFF. The full variable domain, in which reference TRBV15 and TRBJ2-1 provide the parts outside the CDR3, is DAMVIQNPRYQVTQFGKPVTLSCSQTLNHNVMYWYQQKSSQAPKLLFHYYDKDFNNEADTPDNFQSRRPNTSFCFLDIRSPGLGDTAMYLCATSELTGDEQFFGPGTRLTVL.

The gene calls are TRBV6-5 and TRBJ1-3, with a weak D call TRBD1 (5 bases). The CDR3 sequence is 16 residues long. Germline loops: CDR1 MNHEY, CDR2 SVGAGI. The V end lost 0 bases, the J end lost 0 bases, and 9 bases lay between the germline ends. The CDR3 loop reads CASSYSGPRSGNTIYF. CDR3 in DNA: TGTGCCAGCAGTTACTCGGGACCTCGCTCTGGAAACACCATATATTTT.

In its sample, this clone was seen once. This sequence joins TRBV28 and TRBJ1-3; no clear D gene. This CDR3 region has 16 residues. Germline V CDR1 and CDR2: MDHEN, SYDVKM. The V and J ends lost 5 bases and 0 bases respectively, with 14 bases between them. CDR3 residues: CASSNRQLRSGNTIYF. In DNA form, the CDR3 reads TGTGCCAGCAGTAACCGACAACTTCGCTCTGGAAACACCATATATTTT.

This chain's CDR3 is CASSQVLAGSNTQYF. Written as DNA, the CDR3 is TGTGCCAGCAGCCAAGTACTAGCGGGCAGCAATACGCAGTATTTT. The V gene is TRBV3-1 (or the pseudogene TRBV3-2), the J gene TRBJ2-3; 9 positions agree with TRBD2. This CDR3 spans 15 amino acids. CDR1 is LGHDT, CDR2 YNNKEL, per germline (reference sequence). V dropped 1 base and J dropped 7; count of bases not matched to a gene: 6.

The J gene is TRBJ2-5, the V gene TRBV6-1, with 9 bases lining up with TRBD2. This CDR3 contains 17 residues. Germline lookup yields CDR1 MNHNS and CDR2 SASEGT. V lost 0 bases and J lost 2; bases outside the gene matches: 7. The DNA of the CDR3 is TGTGCCAGCAGTGAAGCGGGTAGCGGGAGCTGGCAAGAGACCCAGTACTTC. Translating gives CASSEAGSGSWQETQYF.

V is TRBV10-1 and J is TRBJ2-7; 13 bases are a match to TRBD2. V shed 4 bases, J shed 0 bases, and the junction held 0 bases outside the gene matches. The germline CDR1 and CDR2 sequences are WNHNN and SYGVQD (reference sequence). CDR3 length: 15 residues. CDR3 sequence: CASSGTSGSSYEQYF. Here the CDR3 DNA reads TGCGCCAGCAGTGGGACTAGCGGGAGCTCCTACGAGCAGTACTTC.